A single sample is the source of the 15 T cell receptor beta chains below, sequenced in a study of read filtering for tumor transcriptome and immune sequencing. From roughly 0.4 ug of RNA, a library with molecular barcoded alpha/delta and beta/gamma adaptors was made. TCRdb used MiXCR to reprocess the reads, holding one entry per CDR3 protein. The table records about 86,000 distinct CDR3 sequences, approximately 13% of them present only once. Sequencing used a population of CD138-negative cells sorted from bone marrow. Every receptor here comes from a donor at least 40 years old with multiple myeloma.

This clonotype was seen many times. This chain links TRBV5-1 with TRBJ2-1; D is uncertain. Germline V CDR1 and CDR2: SGHRS, YFSETQ. The CDR3 runs to 14 residues. V was shortened by 4 bases and J by 1 base, with 9 bases between the two germline ends. The chain's CDR3 is CASSGYTSYNEQFF. The CDR3 bases are TGCGCCAGCAGCGGTTACACTTCCTACAATGAGCAGTTCTTC.

This clonotype was observed at least ten times. The chain carries TRBV7-6 and TRBJ2-1, with D possibly matching TRBD2 (6 bases). V was shortened by 0 bases and J by 0 bases, with 9 bases between the two germline ends. This CDR3 has 16 amino acids. The germline gives CDR1 SGHVS, CDR2 FNYEAQ. CDR3 amino acids: CASSLAGRGSYNEQFF. The CDR3 nucleotides read TGTGCCAGCAGCTTAGCCGGGCGGGGCTCCTACAATGAGCAGTTCTTC. Using reference TRBV7-6 and TRBJ2-1 for the parts outside the CDR3, the full variable domain is GAGVSQSPRYKVTKRGQDVALRCDPISGHVSLYWYRQALGQGPEFLTYFNYEAQQDKSGLPNDRFSAERPEGSISTLTIQRTEQRDSAMYRCASSLAGRGSYNEQFFGPGTRLTVL.

This clonotype was recorded at least ten times. The CDR3 spells CSAPGQGASGEQFF. The DNA for the CDR3 is TGCAGTGCTCCGGGACAGGGGGCATCGGGTGAGCAGTTCTTC. The chain links TRBV20-1 to TRBJ2-1; 12 bases line up with TRBD1. This CDR3 contains 14 residues. CDR1 and CDR2 from the germline V gene are DFQATT and SNEGSKA (reference sequence). Unmatched junction bases numbered 8, after V lost 5 bases and J lost 9 bases.

J is TRBJ1-2 and V is TRBV5-1, with 10 bases identical to TRBD1. CDR1 is SGHRS, CDR2 YFSETQ, per germline. The V segment lost 3 bases and the J segment 3 bases; nucleotides outside the gene matches: 2. This CDR3 is 14 amino acids long. The CDR3 loop reads CASSSGTGDYGYTF. In nucleotides, the CDR3 is TGCGCCAGCAGCTCGGGGACAGGGGACTATGGCTACACCTTC. The full variable domain, completed using reference TRBV5-1 and TRBJ1-2, is KAGVTQTPRYLIKTRGQQVTLSCSPISGHRSVSWYQQTPGQGLQFLFEYFSETQRNKGNFPGRFSGRQFSNSRSEMNVSTLELGDSALYLCASSSGTGDYGYTFGSGTRLTVV.

In this sample, this clonotype turned up many times. This rearrangement joins TRBV25-1 to TRBJ2-5; TRBD2 matches at 9 bases. Germline CDR1 reads MGHDK; CDR2 reads SYGVNS. The ends lost 3 bases at V and 4 bases at J; junction bases unmatched: 3. CDR3 size: 14 residues. The DNA of the CDR3 is TGTGCCAGCAGTGATAGTAGCGGGAGAGAGACCCAGTACTTC. Translation: CASSDSSGRETQYF. The whole variable domain, remainder taken from reference TRBV25-1 and TRBJ2-5, is EADIYQTPRYLVIGTGKKITLECSQTMGHDKMYWYQQDPGMELHLIHYSYGVNSTEKGDLSSESTVSRIRTEHFPLTLESARPSHTSQYLCASSDSSGRETQYFGPGTRLLVL.

Many counts were recorded for this clonotype. The chain links TRBV11-3 to TRBJ2-2, with 10 positions matching TRBD1. From germline, CDR1 is SGHNT and CDR2 YENEEA. The V segment lost 3 bases and the J segment 4 bases; nucleotides outside the gene matches: 2. The CDR3 covers 15 residues. The chain's CDR3 is CASSFRTGGTGELFF. In DNA, the CDR3 is TGTGCCAGCAGCTTCAGGACAGGGGGCACCGGGGAGCTGTTTTTT. The full variable domain, rest sourced from reference TRBV11-3 and TRBJ2-2, is EAGVVQSPRYKIIEKKQPVAFWCNPISGHNTLYWYLQNLGQGPELLIRYENEEAVDDSQLPKDRFSAERLKGVDSTLKIQPAELGDSAVYLCASSFRTGGTGELFFGEGSRLTVL.

Concerning this clonotype itself: This may be a read error: a much more frequent sequence differs by one nucleotide. The chain links TRBV11-3 to TRBJ1-5; D call uncertain. Trimming removed 5 bases from V and 3 bases from J, with 11 bases in between. The CDR3 loop spans 14 amino acids. In germline, CDR1 is SGHNT, CDR2 YENEEA. The CDR3 sequence: CASSLGGVNQPQHF. The DNA of the CDR3 is TGTGCCAGCAGCCTTGGCGGGGTCAATCAGCCCCAGCATTTT.

This clonotype was picked up a small number of times. CDR3 residues: CASSLISEGAGELFF. The CDR3 nucleotides read TGTGCCAGCAGCTTAATATCAGAGGGGGCCGGGGAGCTGTTTTTT. This chain joins TRBV7-6 and TRBJ2-2, with D possibly matching TRBD1 (6 bases). Germline CDR1 is SGHVS and CDR2 is FNYEAQ. The CDR3 contains 15 residues. Deletions cut 2 bases from V and 6 bases from J, with 13 bases between.

A word on this clonotype: A much larger clone lies a single base off, so this may be a read error. The chain carries TRBV6-4 and TRBJ1-5; TRBD1 is a possible D gene (5 bases). Germline loops: CDR1 MRHNA, CDR2 SNTAGT. The CDR3 spans 14 residues. The DNA for the CDR3 is TGTGCCAGCAGTGAGCAGGGCGGGAATCCGCCCCAGCATTTT. Translation gives CASSEQGGNPPQHF.

This clonotype was seen repeatedly, ten times or more. The chain employs TRBV11-1 and TRBJ2-3; 7 positions match TRBD1. V lost 5 bases to trimming and J lost 4 bases; unmatched junction nucleotides: 3. CDR1 is SGHAT, CDR2 FQDESV, per germline (reference sequence). CDR3 length: 13 amino acids. In DNA form, the CDR3 reads TGTGCCAGCAGCATGACAGGGCCAGATACGCAGTATTTT. This codes for CASSMTGPDTQYF.

There are a few counts of this clonotype. A read error may explain this, as a much larger clone is one base away. The chain joins TRBV12-3 or TRBV12-4 to TRBJ2-5; D not resolved. V was clipped by 3 bases and J by 5 bases, with 10 bases between them. The CDR3 has 13 amino acids. CDR3 loop: CASSFGGPETQYF. The CDR3 nucleotides are TGTGCCAGCAGTTTCGGCGGTCCGGAGACCCAGTACTTC.

This clonotype was detected many times. The chain combines TRBV7-9 with TRBJ2-3; 7 nucleotides agree with TRBD2. This CDR3 spans 16 amino acids. V was clipped by 5 bases and J by 0 bases; unmatched bases: 8. CDR1 and CDR2 (germline): SEHNR, FQNEAQ (reference sequence). The CDR3 DNA follows: TGTGCCAGCAGCGGACCAGCGGGACTGAGCACAGATACGCAGTATTTT. Translation: CASSGPAGLSTDTQYF.

At least ten counts were recorded for this clonotype. V and J are TRBV9 and TRBJ2-1; the D is unclear. Deletions cut 0 bases from V and 4 bases from J, with 5 bases between. Germline V CDR1 and CDR2: SGDLS, YYNGEE. The CDR3 consists of 13 residues. CDR3 DNA: TGTGCCAGCAGCGTAGCTGCGTACAATGAGCAGTTCTTC. Translation gives CASSVAAYNEQFF.

This clonotype was found many times. This chain connects TRBV29-1 to TRBJ2-5, with TRBD2 as a possible D gene (6 bases). CDR1 SQVTM and CDR2 ANQGSEA come from the germline V gene. V lost 3 bases and J lost 3, with 11 bases in between. There are 13 residues in the CDR3. The CDR3 region has the DNA TGCAGCGTTGACCGGTCGGGAGAAGAGACCCAGTACTTC. It is translated as CSVDRSGEETQYF.

This clonotype was observed at least ten times. The genes are TRBV7-9 and TRBJ2-1; 13 bases match TRBD2. The junction had 11 bases not matched to a gene; V was cut back by 5 bases and J by 7 bases. Germline CDR1 and CDR2: SEHNR and FQNEAQ (reference sequence). The CDR3 covers 17 residues. CDR3 loop: CASSGRTSGSRRNEQFF. CDR3 bases: TGTGCCAGCAGCGGACGGACTAGCGGGAGTCGTCGGAATGAGCAGTTCTTC.